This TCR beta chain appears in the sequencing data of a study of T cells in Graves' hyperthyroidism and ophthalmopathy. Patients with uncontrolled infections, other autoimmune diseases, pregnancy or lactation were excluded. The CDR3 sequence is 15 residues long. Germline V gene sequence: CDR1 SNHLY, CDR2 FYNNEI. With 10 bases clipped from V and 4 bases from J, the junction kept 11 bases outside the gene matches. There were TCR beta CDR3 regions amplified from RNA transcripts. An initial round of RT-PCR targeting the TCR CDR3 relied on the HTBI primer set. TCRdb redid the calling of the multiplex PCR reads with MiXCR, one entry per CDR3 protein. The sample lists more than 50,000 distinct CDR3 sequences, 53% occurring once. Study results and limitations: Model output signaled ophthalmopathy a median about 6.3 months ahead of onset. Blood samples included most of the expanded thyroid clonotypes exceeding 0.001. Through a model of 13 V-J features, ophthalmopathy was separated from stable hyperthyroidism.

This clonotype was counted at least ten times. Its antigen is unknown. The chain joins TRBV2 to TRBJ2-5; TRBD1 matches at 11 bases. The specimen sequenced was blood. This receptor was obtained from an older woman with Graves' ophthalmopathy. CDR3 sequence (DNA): TGTGCCACCAAAACGAGGACAGGGGGCGGAGAGACCCAGTACTTC. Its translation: CATKTRTGGGETQYF.